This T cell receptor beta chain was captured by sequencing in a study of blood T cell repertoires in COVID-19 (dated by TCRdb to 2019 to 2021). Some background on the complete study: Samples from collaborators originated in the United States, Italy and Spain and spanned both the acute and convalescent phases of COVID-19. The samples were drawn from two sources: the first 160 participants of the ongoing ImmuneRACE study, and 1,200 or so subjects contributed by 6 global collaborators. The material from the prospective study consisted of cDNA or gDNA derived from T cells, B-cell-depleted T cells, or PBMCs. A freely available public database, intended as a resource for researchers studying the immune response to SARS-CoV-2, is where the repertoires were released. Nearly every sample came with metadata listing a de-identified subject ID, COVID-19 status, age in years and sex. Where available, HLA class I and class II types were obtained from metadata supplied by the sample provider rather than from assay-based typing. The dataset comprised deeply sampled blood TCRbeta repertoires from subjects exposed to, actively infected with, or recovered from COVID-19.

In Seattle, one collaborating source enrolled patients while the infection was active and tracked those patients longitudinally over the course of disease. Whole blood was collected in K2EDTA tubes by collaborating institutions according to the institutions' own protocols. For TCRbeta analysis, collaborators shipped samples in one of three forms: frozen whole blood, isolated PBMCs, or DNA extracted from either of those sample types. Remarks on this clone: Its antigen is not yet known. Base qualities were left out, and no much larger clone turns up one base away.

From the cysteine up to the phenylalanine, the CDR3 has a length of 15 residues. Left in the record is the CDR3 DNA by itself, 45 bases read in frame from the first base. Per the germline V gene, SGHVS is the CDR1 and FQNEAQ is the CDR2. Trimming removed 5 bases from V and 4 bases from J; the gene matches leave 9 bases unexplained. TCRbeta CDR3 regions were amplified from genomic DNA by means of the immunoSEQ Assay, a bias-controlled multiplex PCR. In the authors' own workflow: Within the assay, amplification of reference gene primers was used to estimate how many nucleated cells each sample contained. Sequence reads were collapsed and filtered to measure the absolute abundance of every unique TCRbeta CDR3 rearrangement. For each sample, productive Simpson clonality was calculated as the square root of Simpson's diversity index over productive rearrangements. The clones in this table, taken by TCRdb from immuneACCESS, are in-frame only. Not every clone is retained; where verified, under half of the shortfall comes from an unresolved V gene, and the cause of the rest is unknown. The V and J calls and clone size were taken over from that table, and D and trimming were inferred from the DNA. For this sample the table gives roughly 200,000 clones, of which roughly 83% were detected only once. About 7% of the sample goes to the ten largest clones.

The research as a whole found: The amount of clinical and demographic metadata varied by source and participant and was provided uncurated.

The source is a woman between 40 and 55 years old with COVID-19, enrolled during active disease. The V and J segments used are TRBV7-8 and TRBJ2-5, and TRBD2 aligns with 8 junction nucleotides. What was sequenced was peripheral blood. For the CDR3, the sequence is CASSVLAEILETQYF. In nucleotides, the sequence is TGTGCCAGCAGCGTACTAGCGGAAATTTTAGAGACCCAGTACTTC.